The clone carrying this T cell receptor (beta chain) appeared a few times. Its target is unknown. Clinical Activity Scores of at least 3, NOSPECS grades of at least 4 and durations under 3 months characterized ophthalmopathy patients. Diagnoses used clinical symptoms, serum thyroxine and TRAb, thyroid ultrasound and orbital computed tomography. This record belongs to a study of T cells in Graves' hyperthyroidism and ophthalmopathy. It was RNA transcripts that yielded the amplified TCR beta CDR3 regions. When the TCR CDR3 underwent first-round RT-PCR, the HTBI primer set was used. TCRdb reprocessed the multiplex PCR reads via MiXCR and lists one record per CDR3 protein. The data contain under 600,000 distinct CDR3 sequences, 16% of them singletons. Broader study findings: Prediction of ophthalmopathy progression came a median approximately 7 months pre-onset. Also found in blood were most expanded thyroid clonotypes above 0.001.

The receptor comes from a middle-aged woman with Graves' ophthalmopathy. The specimen sequenced was blood.

The CDR3 is CASSTQLNIQYF. CDR3 nucleotide sequence: TGTGCCAGCAGTACTCAATTAAACATTCAGTACTTC. The genes are TRBV11-2 and TRBJ2-4; D is unresolved. Germline V CDR1 and CDR2: SGHAT, FQNNGV. The length of the CDR3 is 12 residues. V lost 6 bases to trimming and J lost 6 bases, with 9 bases between them. Full variable domain (outside the CDR3, taken from reference TRBV11-2 and TRBJ2-4): EAGVAQSPRYKIIEKRQSVAFWCNPISGHATLYWYQQILGQGPKLLIQFQNNGVVDDSQLPKDRFSAERLKGVDSTLKIQPAKLEDSAVYLCASSTQLNIQYFGAGTRLSVL.